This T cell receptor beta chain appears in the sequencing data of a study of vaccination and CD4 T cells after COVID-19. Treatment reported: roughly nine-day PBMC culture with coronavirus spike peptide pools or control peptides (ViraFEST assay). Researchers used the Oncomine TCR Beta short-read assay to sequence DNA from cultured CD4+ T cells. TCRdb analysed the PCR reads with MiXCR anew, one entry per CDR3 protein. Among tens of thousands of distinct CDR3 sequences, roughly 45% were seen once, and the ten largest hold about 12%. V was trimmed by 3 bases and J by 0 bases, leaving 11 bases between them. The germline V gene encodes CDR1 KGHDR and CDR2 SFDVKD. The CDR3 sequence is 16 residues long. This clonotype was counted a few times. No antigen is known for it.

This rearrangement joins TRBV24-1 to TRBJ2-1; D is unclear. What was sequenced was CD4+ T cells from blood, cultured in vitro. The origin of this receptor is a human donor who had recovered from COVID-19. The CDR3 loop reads CATSDPGPRSYNEQFF. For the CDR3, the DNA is TGTGCCACCAGTGATCCCGGACCCCGCTCCTACAATGAGCAGTTCTTC.